These 31 T cell receptor beta chains were sequenced from one sample in a study of blood T cell repertoires in COVID-19. The method was immunoSEQ multiplex PCR; TCRdb's version includes in-frame clones alone and lacks a portion of them. The sample consists of 29,000 or so clones, roughly 87% of them appearing once. The sequenced sample consisted of peripheral blood. The receptors shown here come from a human donor in a cohort sampled during active COVID-19.

This chain joins TRBV5-1 and TRBJ2-3; 11 bases are shared with TRBD2. The germline gives CDR1 SGHRS, CDR2 YFSETQ. CDR3 length equals 15 residues. The ends lost 2 bases at V and 2 bases at J; junction bases unmatched: 1. CDR3 sequence: CASSFSGGATDTQYF. Written as DNA, the CDR3 is TGCGCCAGCAGCTTTAGCGGGGGGGCCACAGATACGCAGTATTTT. Supplemented by reference TRBV5-1 and TRBJ2-3, the full variable domain reads KAGVTQTPRYLIKTRGQQVTLSCSPISGHRSVSWYQQTPGQGLQFLFEYFSETQRNKGNFPGRFSGRQFSNSRSEMNVSTLELGDSALYLCASSFSGGATDTQYFGPGTRLTVL.

The rearrangement uses TRBV21-1 and TRBJ2-5; TRBD1, as called in the table, went unchecked against the DNA. TRBV21-1 is termed a pseudogene. The CDR3 consists of 17 residues. The CDR3 DNA reads as TGTGCCAGCAGCAAAGTTACCGGGCAGGGCTACCAAGAGACCCAGTACTTC. Amino acid sequence: CASSKVTGQGYQETQYF.

Concerning this clone: The same CDR3 arises from other DNA sequences in this sample as well. This rearrangement joins TRBV4-2 to TRBJ2-3; 11 bases line up with TRBD2. CDR1 LGHNA and CDR2 YNFKEQ come from the germline V gene. Trimming cost V 0 bases and J 1 base; bases outside gene matches: 0. This CDR3 has 16 residues. The CDR3 sequence: CASSQELAGGTDTQYF. CDR3 nucleotide sequence: TGTGCCAGCAGCCAAGAACTAGCGGGGGGCACAGATACGCAGTATTTT.

The table lists this clone with a count of one. This chain joins TRBV4-2 and TRBJ2-3; maybe TRBD2 (5 bases). Germline CDR1 LGHNA, CDR2 YNFKEQ. V gave up 4 bases and J gave up 1 base, with 18 bases separating them. This CDR3 comprises 17 residues. The CDR3 nucleotides are TGTGCCAGCAGCCCAGCTGCCGGGGAAGATGGCACAGATACGCAGTATTTT. Amino acids: CASSPAAGEDGTDTQYF.

This chain joins TRBV7-8 and TRBJ2-7, with 7 bases lining up with TRBD2. Trimming cost V 5 bases and J 6 bases; bases outside gene matches: 7. Germline values: CDR1 SGHVS, CDR2 FQNEAQ. CDR3 length: 13 residues. As DNA, the CDR3 is TGTGCCAGCAGCGCCGGGGGGTCAGTCGAGCAGTACTTC. It encodes CASSAGGSVEQYF.

This chain joins TRBV28 and TRBJ1-1; 7 nucleotides line up with TRBD1. The CDR3 is 13 residues long. CDR1 is MDHEN, CDR2 SYDVKM, per germline. V shed 8 bases and J 4 bases; nucleotides not matched to a gene: 7. CDR3 bases: TGTGCCAGCCACAGGGGACGGGGCACTGAAGCTTTCTTT. As protein: CASHRGRGTEAFF.

The CDR3 nucleotides are TGTGCCAGCAGCCAAACGGCGAGGGATACGCAGTATTTT. Its translation: CASSQTARDTQYF. This sequence joins TRBV7-9 and TRBJ2-3; D gene unclear. CDR3 length equals 13 residues. Germline CDR1 and CDR2: SEHNR and FQNEAQ (reference sequence). Trimming left V 5 bases short and J 6 bases short, with 12 bases between.

The rearrangement links TRBV11-2 to TRBJ2-2; tentative D call: TRBD2 (5 bases). V was pared by 10 bases and J by 7 bases, with 10 bases between. The CDR3 loop spans 11 amino acids. Germline V CDR1 and CDR2: SGHAT, FQNNGV. The CDR3 region has the DNA TGTGCCACCTTTGAGGGCGGGGAGCTGTTTTTT. Translated: CATFEGGELFF.

The chain combines TRBV2 with TRBJ2-3, with TRBD2 matching over 8 bases. This CDR3 comprises 18 residues. Germline CDR1 reads SNHLY; CDR2 reads FYNNEI. V shed 6 bases and J 2 bases; nucleotides not matched to a gene: 16. For the CDR3, the DNA is TGTGCCAGCAGCCCCCGACCAAAAGCGGGGGTCGTCACAGATACGCAGTATTTT. This sequence encodes CASSPRPKAGVVTDTQYF.

The chain employs TRBV28 and TRBJ1-2; the match to TRBD1 covers 8 bases. Germline V gives CDR1 MDHEN, CDR2 SYDVKM. Unmatched junction bases numbered 6, after V lost 5 bases and J lost 1 base. The length of the CDR3 is 15 residues. CDR3 amino acids: CASSPQGARNYGYTF. The CDR3 nucleotides read TGTGCCAGCAGTCCCCAGGGGGCCCGTAACTATGGCTACACCTTC.

The genes are TRBV5-1 and TRBJ2-3; D is perhaps TRBD2 (7 bases). The V end lost 2 bases, the J end lost 1 base, and 20 bases lay between the germline ends. Germline V lookup: CDR1 SGHRS, CDR2 YFSETQ. The CDR3 covers 18 residues. CDR3 nucleotide sequence: TGCGCCAGCAGCTTTGGGAGGGGATCGACAGGACGCACAGATACGCAGTATTTT. It is translated as CASSFGRGSTGRTDTQYF.

The rearrangement uses TRBV5-5 and TRBJ2-5, with 11 nucleotides matching TRBD1. The CDR3 is 15 residues long. With 3 bases clipped from V and 7 bases from J, the junction kept 8 bases outside the gene matches. CDR1 is SGHKS, CDR2 YYEKEE, per germline (reference sequence). In nucleotides, the CDR3 is TGTGCCAGCAGCTCCGTTGGACAGGGGGCTGGGACCCAGTACTTC. Translated, it gives CASSSVGQGAGTQYF.

The chain uses TRBV27 and TRBJ2-3, with 9 bases matching TRBD2. CDR1 is MNHEY and CDR2 is SMNVEV in the germline V gene (reference sequence). The CDR3 consists of 15 residues. J gave up 6 bases and V 7 bases, and 11 bases lay outside the gene matches. The CDR3 bases are TGTGCCAGCACATTGGCGGGGGGGGCCAGGGATACGCAGTATTTT. Protein: CASTLAGGARDTQYF.

The CDR3 DNA follows: TGTGCCAGCAGTGCCACAGGGAATTCACCCCTCCACTTT. This encodes CASSATGNSPLHF. This sequence joins TRBV25-1 and TRBJ1-6; weak D call: TRBD1 (6 bases). CDR3 size: 13 residues. Trimming took 4 bases from V and 7 from J, leaving 8 bases between them. Germline CDR1 is MGHDK and CDR2 is SYGVNS.

The chain carries TRBV7-2 and TRBJ2-7, with D perhaps TRBD1 (5 bases). This CDR3 is 11 amino acids long. V was cut by 6 bases and J by 6 bases, with 9 bases left in between. Germline loops: CDR1 SGHTA, CDR2 FQGNSA. The CDR3: CASRDRGEQYF. The CDR3 DNA reads TGTGCCAGCAGGGATAGGGGCGAGCAGTACTTC.

V gene TRBV7-2 combines with J gene TRBJ1-5, with D possibly being TRBD1 (5 bases). Germline CDR1 reads SGHTA; CDR2 reads FQGNSA. This CDR3 spans 16 amino acids. V was clipped by 1 base and J by 8 bases, with 18 bases between them. CDR3 in DNA: TGTGCCAGCAGCTTAGGGTCCGGGCAGGGTTTTGAGCCCCAGCATTTT. Its translation: CASSLGSGQGFEPQHF.

The chain carries TRBV4-2 and TRBJ1-4; D is undetermined. The V and J ends lost 1 base and 5 bases respectively, with 14 bases between them. The germline gives CDR1 LGHNA, CDR2 YNFKEQ. This CDR3 has 16 amino acids. CDR3 nucleotides: TGTGCCAGCAGCCAAGTCGCGGCGGCCGTAAATGAAAAACTGTTTTTT. It specifies CASSQVAAAVNEKLFF.

The chain is built from TRBV7-8 and TRBJ1-5; a possible D gene is TRBD1 (6 bases). Trimming took 4 bases from V and 6 from J, leaving 13 bases between them. CDR1 and CDR2 (germline): SGHVS, FQNEAQ. The CDR3 runs 14 residues. The CDR3 spells CASSSRQVLQPQHF. CDR3 in DNA: TGTGCCAGCAGCTCAAGACAGGTTCTTCAGCCCCAGCATTTT.

The genes are TRBV18 and TRBJ1-1, with D maybe TRBD1 (6 bases). Germline lookup yields CDR1 KGHSH and CDR2 LQKENI. The CDR3 sequence is 14 residues long. Trimming left V 0 bases short and J 5 bases short, with 10 bases between. The CDR3 DNA sequence: TGTGCCAGCTCACCACCGGGGGCGCGGACTGAAGCTTTCTTT. It yields the protein CASSPPGARTEAFF.

This clone was detected only once. The chain uses TRBV29-1 and TRBJ2-1; 7 nucleotides line up with TRBD2. CDR1 SQVTM and CDR2 ANQGSEA come from the germline V gene. This CDR3 has 13 amino acids. With 5 bases clipped from V and 9 bases from J, the junction kept 10 bases outside the gene matches. In DNA, the CDR3 is TGCAGCGTTCAGGCCTCTGGCGGGAGTGAGCAGTTCTTC. Its protein is CSVQASGGSEQFF.

V gene TRBV10-3 combines with J gene TRBJ2-5; 7 bases map to TRBD1. The ends lost 7 bases at V and 5 bases at J; junction bases unmatched: 13. CDR3 size: 15 residues. Germline CDR1 is ENHRY and CDR2 is SYGVKD. CDR3 protein: CAITPTGRVGETQYF. CDR3 sequence (DNA): TGTGCCATCACTCCGACAGGGCGGGTAGGGGAGACCCAGTACTTC.

The J gene is TRBJ1-1, the V gene TRBV5-1, with 8 bases matching TRBD1. The CDR3 is 15 residues long. Germline CDR1 and CDR2: SGHRS and YFSETQ. V lost 3 bases and J lost 4; bases outside the gene matches: 8. The CDR3 loop reads CASSYQGAAGTEAFF. The CDR3 coding sequence is TGCGCCAGCAGCTACCAGGGGGCCGCGGGCACTGAAGCTTTCTTT.

The chain combines TRBV27 with TRBJ2-3; TRBD2 matches 8 bases. The CDR3 covers 17 residues. The V gene's germline CDR1 is MNHEY and CDR2 SMNVEV (reference sequence). J lost 3 bases, V lost 4 bases, and 12 bases had no gene match. The CDR3 coding sequence is TGTGCCAGCAGTTCCATGGGTATAGCGGGGTCGACAGATACGCAGTATTTT. Its protein product is CASSSMGIAGSTDTQYF.

The table lists this clone with a count of one. The CDR3 coding sequence is TGTGCCATCAGCCCGGGACAGGGTTTCCCATGGAATGAAAAACTGTTTTTT. Protein: CAISPGQGFPWNEKLFF. The chain joins TRBV10-3 to TRBJ1-4; 9 bases are a match to TRBD1. The CDR3 is made up of 17 amino acids. Germline CDR1 ENHRY, CDR2 SYGVKD. V dropped 6 bases and J dropped 5; count of bases not matched to a gene: 13.

This chain uses TRBV18 with TRBJ2-5; D is uncertain. Germline-derived CDR1 and CDR2 are KGHSH and LQKENI. Trimming shortened V by 6 bases and J by 5 bases, and 13 bases separated the two germline ends. CDR3 length equals 13 residues. The CDR3: CASSPSLVETQYF. CDR3 DNA: TGTGCCAGCTCCCCTTCTCTAGTGGAGACCCAGTACTTC.

A single count supports this clone. The J gene is TRBJ2-7, the V gene TRBV27; D is possibly TRBD2 (6 bases). V dropped 0 bases and J dropped 3 bases, with 6 bases sitting between them. The CDR3 is 13 residues long. Germline V gene sequence: CDR1 MNHEY, CDR2 SMNVEV (reference sequence). Here the CDR3 DNA reads TGTGCCAGCAGTTTATCTAGCGGCTACGAGCAGTACTTC. This codes for CASSLSSGYEQYF.

This clone was counted a few times. The rearrangement links TRBV30 to TRBJ1-5, with D uncertain. V lost 4 bases, J lost 6 bases, and 16 bases lay in between. The V gene's germline CDR1 is GTSNPN and CDR2 SVGIG (reference sequence). The CDR3 is 14 amino acids. The CDR3 loop is CAWMPDWGSQPQHF. Here the CDR3 DNA reads TGTGCCTGGATGCCGGACTGGGGATCTCAGCCCCAGCATTTT.

The chain has TRBV12-3 or TRBV12-4 and TRBJ1-4, with D uncertain. Trimming removed 2 bases from V and 8 bases from J, with 6 bases in between. The CDR3 covers 12 residues. The CDR3 protein is CASSLSGEKLFF. The CDR3 DNA reads TGTGCCAGCAGTTTATCGGGGGAAAAACTGTTTTTT.

V and J are TRBV28 and TRBJ2-7; no clear D. V was trimmed by 10 bases and J by 4 bases, leaving 14 bases between them. This CDR3 spans 12 amino acids. Germline assignment: CDR1 MDHEN and CDR2 SYDVKM. The CDR3 is CATLARGYEQYF. Here the CDR3 DNA reads TGTGCCACCTTAGCTCGTGGGTACGAGCAGTACTTC.

This clone was seen once. V and J are TRBV6-6 and TRBJ2-5; TRBD1 matches 12 bases. With 6 bases clipped from V and 5 bases from J, the junction kept 10 bases outside the gene matches. Germline assignment: CDR1 MNHNY and CDR2 SVGAGI (reference sequence). The CDR3 is made up of 16 amino acids. CDR3 loop: CASRGGDRGQLETQYF. The CDR3 DNA reads TGTGCCAGCAGAGGGGGGGACAGGGGGCAATTGGAGACCCAGTACTTC.

The chain joins TRBV7-2 to TRBJ2-5, with D possibly being TRBD1 (5 bases). This CDR3 is 14 amino acids long. The V gene lost 4 bases and the J gene lost 1 base, with 10 bases spanning the gap. Germline-derived CDR1 and CDR2 are SGHTA and FQGNSA. In nucleotides, the CDR3 is TGTGCCAGCAGCTCGACACAGGTCCAAGAGACCCAGTACTTC. It yields the protein CASSSTQVQETQYF.